These 7 T cell receptor beta chains came from one sample sequenced in a study of blood T cell repertoires in COVID-19. Method: immunoSEQ multiplex PCR; TCRdb's copy keeps in-frame clones and lacks some. This sample has about 78,000 clones, with less than 95% found just once. Sequencing was performed on peripheral blood. These receptors were collected from a woman in her 50s in a cohort sampled during active COVID-19.

This chain uses TRBV28 with TRBJ2-7, with 8 bases aligning to TRBD2. The CDR3 has 12 residues. The junction had 3 bases not matched to a gene; V was cut back by 6 bases and J by 5 bases. CDR1 MDHEN and CDR2 SYDVKM come from the germline V gene. The CDR3 nucleotides read TGTGCCAGCAGCCTTAGCGGGAACGAGCAGTACTTC. This sequence encodes CASSLSGNEQYF.

The chain couples TRBV28 to TRBJ2-2, with a possible D match to TRBD1 (5 bases). CDR1 and CDR2 from the germline V gene are MDHEN and SYDVKM. The CDR3 loop spans 15 amino acids. The V end was cut by 2 bases, the J end by 6 bases, with 13 bases between. The CDR3 spells CASSLAAQGSGELFF. The CDR3 region has the DNA TGTGCCAGCAGTTTAGCGGCCCAGGGTTCCGGGGAGCTGTTTTTT.

The rearrangement links TRBV6-5 to TRBJ2-7; TRBD1 is a possible D gene (5 bases). Germline V gene lookup returns CDR1 MNHEY and CDR2 SVGAGI. The ends were cut back, 8 bases at V and 6 bases at J, with 14 bases in the middle. This CDR3 contains 12 residues. CDR3 region: CASSTQGFEQYF. The CDR3 nucleotides read TGTGCCAGCTCTACTCAGGGTTTCGAGCAGTACTTC.

This sequence joins TRBV6-5 and TRBJ2-5; D gene ambiguous. CDR3 size: 15 residues. V was clipped by 6 bases and J by 2 bases, with 16 bases between them. Germline V gene lookup returns CDR1 MNHEY and CDR2 SVGAGI. The CDR3 loop is CASSPFQAIQETQYF. For the CDR3, the DNA is TGTGCCAGCAGCCCCTTTCAAGCTATTCAAGAGACCCAGTACTTC.

The V gene is TRBV5-1, the J gene TRBJ2-7; D gene ambiguous. This CDR3 comprises 15 residues. Germline lookup yields CDR1 SGHRS and CDR2 YFSETQ. The V and J ends lost 0 bases and 1 base respectively, with 11 bases between them. In nucleotides, the CDR3 is TGCGCCAGCAGCTTGGCCCCATACGGTTCCTACGAGCAGTACTTC. Translation gives CASSLAPYGSYEQYF.

CDR3 nucleotide sequence: TGTGCCAGCAGCATGCAGGGTATTGGTTCACCCCTCCACTTT. Protein product: CASSMQGIGSPLHF. The chain couples TRBV7-9 to TRBJ1-6, with a weak D call TRBD1 (5 bases). CDR1 is SEHNR and CDR2 is FQNEAQ in the germline V gene (reference sequence). The V and J ends lost 5 bases and 9 bases respectively, with 14 bases between them. This CDR3 has 14 residues.

The chain uses TRBV19 and TRBJ1-4; D not resolved. This CDR3 comprises 14 residues. Germline V gene lookup returns CDR1 LNHDA and CDR2 SQIVND (reference sequence). Trimming shortened V by 2 bases and J by 8 bases, and 12 bases separated the two germline ends. In DNA form, the CDR3 reads TGTGCCAGTAGTATAATCCCGGAGGACGAAAAACTGTTTTTT. Its protein is CASSIIPEDEKLFF.